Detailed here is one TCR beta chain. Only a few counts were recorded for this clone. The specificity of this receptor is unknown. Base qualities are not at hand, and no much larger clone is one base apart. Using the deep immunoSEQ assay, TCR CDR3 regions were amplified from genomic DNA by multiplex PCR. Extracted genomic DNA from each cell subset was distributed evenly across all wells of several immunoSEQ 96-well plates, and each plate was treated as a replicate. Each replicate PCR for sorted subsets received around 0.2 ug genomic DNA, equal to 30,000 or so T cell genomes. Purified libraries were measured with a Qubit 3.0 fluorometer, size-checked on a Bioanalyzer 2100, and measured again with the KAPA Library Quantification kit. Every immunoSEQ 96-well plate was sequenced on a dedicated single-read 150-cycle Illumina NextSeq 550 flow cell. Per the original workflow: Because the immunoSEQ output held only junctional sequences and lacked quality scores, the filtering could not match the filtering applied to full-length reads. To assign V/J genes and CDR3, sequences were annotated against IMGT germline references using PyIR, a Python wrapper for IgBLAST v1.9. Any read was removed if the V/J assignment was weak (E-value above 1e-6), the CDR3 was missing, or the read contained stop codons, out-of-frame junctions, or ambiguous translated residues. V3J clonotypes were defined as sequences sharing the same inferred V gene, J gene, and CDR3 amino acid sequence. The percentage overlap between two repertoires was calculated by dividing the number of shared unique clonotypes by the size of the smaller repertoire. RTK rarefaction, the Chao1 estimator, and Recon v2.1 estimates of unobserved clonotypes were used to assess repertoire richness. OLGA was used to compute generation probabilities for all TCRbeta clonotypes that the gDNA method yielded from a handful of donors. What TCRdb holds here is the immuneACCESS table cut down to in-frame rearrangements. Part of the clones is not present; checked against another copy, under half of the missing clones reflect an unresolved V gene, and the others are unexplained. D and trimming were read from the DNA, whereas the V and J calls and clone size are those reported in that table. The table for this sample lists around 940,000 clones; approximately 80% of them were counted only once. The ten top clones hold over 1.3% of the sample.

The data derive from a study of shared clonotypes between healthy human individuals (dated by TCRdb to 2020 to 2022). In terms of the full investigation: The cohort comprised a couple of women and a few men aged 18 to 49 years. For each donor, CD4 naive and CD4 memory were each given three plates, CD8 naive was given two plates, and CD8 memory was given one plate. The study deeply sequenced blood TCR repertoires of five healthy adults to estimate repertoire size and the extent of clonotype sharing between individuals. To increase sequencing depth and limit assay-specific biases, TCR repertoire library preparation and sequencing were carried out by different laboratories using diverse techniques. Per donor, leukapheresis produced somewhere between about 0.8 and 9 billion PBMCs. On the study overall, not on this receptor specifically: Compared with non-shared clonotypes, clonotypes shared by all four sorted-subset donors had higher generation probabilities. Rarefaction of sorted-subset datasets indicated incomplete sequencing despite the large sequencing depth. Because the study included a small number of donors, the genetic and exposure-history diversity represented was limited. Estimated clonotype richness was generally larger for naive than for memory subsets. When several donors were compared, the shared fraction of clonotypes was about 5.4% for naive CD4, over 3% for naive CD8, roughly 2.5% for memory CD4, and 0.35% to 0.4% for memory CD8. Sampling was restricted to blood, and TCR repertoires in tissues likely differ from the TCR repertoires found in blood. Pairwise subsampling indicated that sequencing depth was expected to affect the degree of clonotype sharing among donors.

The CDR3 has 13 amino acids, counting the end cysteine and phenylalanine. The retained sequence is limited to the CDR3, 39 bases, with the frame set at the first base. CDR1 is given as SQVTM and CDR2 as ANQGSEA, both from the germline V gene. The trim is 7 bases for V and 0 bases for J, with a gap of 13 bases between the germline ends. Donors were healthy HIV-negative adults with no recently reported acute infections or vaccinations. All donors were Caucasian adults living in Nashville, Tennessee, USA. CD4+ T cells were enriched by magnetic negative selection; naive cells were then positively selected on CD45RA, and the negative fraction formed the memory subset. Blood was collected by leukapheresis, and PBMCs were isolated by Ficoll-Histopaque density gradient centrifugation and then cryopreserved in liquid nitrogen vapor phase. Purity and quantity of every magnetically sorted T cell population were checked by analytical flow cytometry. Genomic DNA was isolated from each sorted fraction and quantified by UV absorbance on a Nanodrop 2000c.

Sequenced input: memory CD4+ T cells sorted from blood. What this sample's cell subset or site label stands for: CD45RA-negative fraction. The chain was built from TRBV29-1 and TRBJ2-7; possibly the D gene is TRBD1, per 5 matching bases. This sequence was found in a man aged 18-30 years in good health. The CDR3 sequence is CSASSTVSYEQYF. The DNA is TGCAGCGCCTCCTCGACAGTCTCCTACGAGCAGTACTTC.